A selection of T cell receptor beta chains follows, all from one sample in a study of blood T cell repertoires in COVID-19. Using immunoSEQ multiplex PCR, the repertoire was profiled, and TCRdb retains in-frame clones only, with some absent. The sample lists over 150,000 clones; 65% to 90% were seen once. Sequencing was carried out using peripheral blood. Receptors originate from a human donor in a cohort sampled during active COVID-19. The CDR3 runs from the conserved cysteine through the conserved F or W. D genes are given only for firm matches. Rows give clone size only sometimes, using once, few, many, or a class for an expanded clone.

v_gene,abundance,j_gene,d_gene,CDR3aa,CDR3nt
TRBV6-5,.,TRBJ1-1,TRBD1,CASSYQGGPMNTEAFF,TGTGCCAGCAGTTACCAGGGGGGACCGATGAACACTGAAGCTTTCTTT
TRBV5-1,.,TRBJ1-4,TRBD1,CASSVQGKLFF,TGCGCCAGCAGCGTACAGGGGAAACTGTTTTTT
TRBV27,few,TRBJ2-1,TRBD2,CASSSVGLAGGDNEQFF,TGTGCCAGCAGTTCCGTTGGACTAGCGGGAGGGGACAATGAGCAGTTCTTC
TRBV6-5,few,TRBJ2-7,TRBD2,CASRGARTSGYEQYF,TGTGCCAGCAGGGGGGCGAGGACTAGCGGCTACGAGCAGTACTTC
TRBV10-3,once,TRBJ2-7,.,CAISGHSTRDYEQYF,TGTGCCATCAGTGGTCACAGTACAAGAGACTACGAGCAGTACTTC
TRBV18,.,TRBJ2-5,TRBD2,CASSPPAGGEETQYF,TGTGCCAGCTCACCGCCGGCGGGGGGTGAGGAGACCCAGTACTTC
TRBV7-8,.,TRBJ2-5,.,CASSLPQARRGETQYF,TGTGCCAGCAGCTTGCCCCAGGCCCGGAGGGGAGAGACCCAGTACTTC
TRBV27,.,TRBJ2-3,.,CASSLSRFTDTQYF,TGTGCCAGCAGTTTATCCCGGTTCACAGATACGCAGTATTTT
TRBV27,.,TRBJ2-2,TRBD2,CASSTEAGDTGELFF,TGTGCCAGCAGTACCGAAGCGGGAGACACCGGGGAGCTGTTTTTT
TRBV12-3/TRBV12-4,.,TRBJ2-1,.,CASSLRGNEQFF,TGTGCCAGCAGTTTACGGGGCAATGAGCAGTTCTTC
TRBV7-2,.,TRBJ2-7,TRBD2,CASSPPGTTDYEQYF,TGTGCCAGCAGCCCTCCCGGGACTACCGACTACGAGCAGTACTTC
TRBV30,.,TRBJ2-7,TRBD1,CACVTGAPYEQYF,TGTGCCTGCGTGACAGGGGCGCCCTACGAGCAGTACTTC
TRBV3-1/TRBV3-2,.,TRBJ2-7,TRBD1,CASSTGGLEQYF,TGTGCCAGCAGTACAGGGGGCCTCGAGCAGTACTTC
TRBV18,once,TRBJ1-1,.,CASSRANTEAFF,TGTGCCAGCTCACGAGCCAACACTGAAGCTTTCTTT
TRBV3-1/TRBV3-2,.,TRBJ2-1,TRBD2,CASSQASGTSGRADEQFF,TGTGCCAGCAGCCAGGCCTCCGGGACTAGCGGGAGGGCCGATGAGCAGTTCTTC